Described below is a single T cell receptor beta chain sequence and its context. The antigen remains undetermined. The CDR3 totals 15 residues. V was trimmed by 2 bases and J by 4 bases, leaving 12 bases between them. The germline V gene has CDR1 SGHRS and CDR2 YFSETQ. In the PCR, 60 Vbeta and 13 Jbeta primers were used. Generated by immunoSEQ multiplex PCR, the TCRdb table keeps only in-frame clones and is missing some. The sample lists 150,000 to 200,000 clones, about three quarters seen once, with 10% in the top ten. This entry is derived from a study of cytomegalovirus exposure and HLA in healthy donors. Study results and limitations: Cytomegalovirus status, reportedly, was diagnosed with high specificity and sensitivity by the classifier.

The sequence came from a man aged 30 to 45 in good health and CMV-seropositive. J is TRBJ2-2 and V is TRBV5-1; D is ambiguous. The sample taken for sequencing was PBMCs. As DNA, the CDR3 is TGCGCCAGCAGCTTCGGTTCGCCGGGCACCGGGGAGCTGTTTTTT. Encoded protein: CASSFGSPGTGELFF.